These 32 T cell receptor beta chains were sequenced from one sample in a study of blood T cells in healthy people across ages. A second PCR, run for 7 to 11 cycles, used a sample-barcoded 5' primer plus a J-beta primer mix. TCRdb reprocessed the 5' RACE reads with MiXCR, giving one entry per CDR3 protein. This sample has about 580,000 distinct CDR3 sequences, with 47% found just once. Sequences were obtained from blood. The receptors originated from a man older than 75 in good health.

The genes are TRBV21-1 and TRBJ2-5; TRBD2 is the table's D call and was not checked against the DNA. The J call may be wrong; the DNA end is better matched by TRBJ2-7. TRBV21-1 is designated a pseudogene. This CDR3 contains 14 residues. The CDR3 region has the DNA TGTGCCAGCAGCAAACCACTAGAAGCCTGCGAGCAGTACTTC. Protein: CASSKPLEACEQYF.

The chain carries TRBV10-3 and TRBJ2-6; D remains ambiguous. The CDR3 extends over 15 amino acids. CDR1 and CDR2 (germline): ENHRY, SYGVKD. Deletions cut 8 bases from V and 0 bases from J, with 11 bases between. The CDR3 spells CAIGTGRSGANVLTF. CDR3 DNA sequence: TGTGCCATCGGTACTGGACGCTCTGGGGCCAACGTCCTGACTTTC.

The gene calls are TRBV12-3 or TRBV12-4 and TRBJ1-4, with D perhaps TRBD1 (5 bases). CDR3 size: 14 residues. Trimming shortened V by 5 bases and J by 8 bases, and 15 bases separated the two germline ends. CDR3 nucleotides: TGTGCCAGCAGTGTGGGGCAGGTAGAGGAAAAACTGTTTTTT. Amino acids: CASSVGQVEEKLFF.

This clonotype showed up just a few times. This chain links TRBV10-3 with TRBJ2-1, with 8 bases lining up with TRBD2. This CDR3 spans 14 amino acids. Germline V gene sequence: CDR1 ENHRY, CDR2 SYGVKD. J lost 10 bases, V lost 7 bases, and 12 bases had no gene match. CDR3 amino acids: CAINQLAAVGEQFF. CDR3 sequence (DNA): TGTGCCATCAACCAACTAGCGGCAGTCGGGGAGCAGTTCTTC.

In this sample, this clonotype turned up once. V and J are TRBV29-1 and TRBJ1-1; D ambiguous. V shed 7 bases and J shed 0 bases, with 6 bases lying between them. The CDR3 is 11 amino acids. Germline V lookup: CDR1 SQVTM, CDR2 ANQGSEA. CDR3 protein: CSGVMNTEAFF. The CDR3 coding sequence is TGCAGCGGGGTAATGAACACTGAAGCTTTCTTT.

The chain is built from TRBV29-1 and TRBJ2-3; 9 nucleotides line up with TRBD2. V lost 4 bases to trimming and J lost 3 bases; unmatched junction nucleotides: 8. This CDR3 has 15 residues. CDR1 and CDR2 (germline): SQVTM, ANQGSEA. CDR3 nucleotide sequence: TGCAGCGTTGGGCGTAGCGGGAGACGGACAGATACGCAGTATTTT. Its translation is CSVGRSGRRTDTQYF.

This rearrangement joins TRBV4-2 to TRBJ2-7, with TRBD2 matching 8 bases. The J call may not be correct, given that the DNA end is closer to TRBJ2-5. CDR1 and CDR2 (germline): LGHNA, YNFKEQ. This CDR3 has 17 amino acids. The CDR3 sequence is CASSQDRSGTREETQYF. CDR3 coding DNA: TGTGCCAGCAGCCAGGACCGGTCCGGGACTAGGGAGGAGACCCAGTACTTC.

This clonotype has at least ten counts. The CDR3 nucleotides read TGTGCCAGCAGCCAACTCTTGGGCCTAGCGGGAGGAGGAGATACGCAGTATTTT. Its translation: CASSQLLGLAGGGDTQYF. The V and J genes are TRBV5-6 and TRBJ2-3; 11 bases are shared with TRBD2. CDR3 length: 18 residues. Germline lookup yields CDR1 SGHDT and CDR2 YYEEEE. The ends lost 4 bases at V and 5 bases at J; junction bases unmatched: 15.

This clonotype occurred a few times. The V call is TRBV7-9, the J call TRBJ1-2; no clear D. V lost 1 base and J lost 7, with 7 bases in between. Germline CDR1 reads SEHNR; CDR2 reads FQNEAQ (reference sequence). The CDR3 runs to 12 residues. The CDR3 DNA reads TGTGCCAGCAGCTTAGAAAGGGTTGGCTACACCTTC. This translates into CASSLERVGYTF.

This clonotype occurred a few times. This chain connects TRBV4-3 to TRBJ2-3; no clear D gene. The germline gives CDR1 LGHNA, CDR2 YSLEER. The CDR3 sequence is 15 residues long. The V end lost 0 bases, the J end lost 4 bases, and 11 bases lay between the germline ends. CDR3: CASSQESQRPDTQYF. Here the CDR3 DNA reads TGCGCCAGCAGCCAAGAATCACAGCGACCAGATACGCAGTATTTT.

The CDR3 region is CASSLGRAAETQYF. CDR3 coding DNA: TGTGCCAGCAGTTTAGGGCGCGCGGCAGAGACCCAGTACTTC. The rearrangement links TRBV28 to TRBJ2-5; no clear D. The germline gives CDR1 MDHEN, CDR2 SYDVKM. CDR3 size: 14 residues. Trimming took off 2 bases at V and 4 bases at J, with 11 bases between the two ends.

The chain has TRBV7-2 and TRBJ2-3, with D maybe TRBD2 (5 bases). Trimming removed 1 base from V and 11 bases from J, with 13 bases in between. The CDR3 runs to 13 residues. In germline, CDR1 is SGHTA, CDR2 FQGNSA. The CDR3 bases are TGTGCCAGCAGCTTAGGGACTGTTTACCTGCAGTATTTT. Translated: CASSLGTVYLQYF.

This chain joins TRBV12-3 or TRBV12-4 and TRBJ2-6; 9 bases fit TRBD1. This CDR3 spans 16 amino acids. V shed 3 bases and J 2 bases; nucleotides not matched to a gene: 2. The CDR3 is CASSLDRGTGANVLTF. Here the CDR3 DNA reads TGTGCCAGCAGTTTGGACAGGGGTACTGGGGCCAACGTCCTGACTTTC.

V and J are TRBV7-2 and TRBJ2-3; D not resolved. Trimming stripped 0 bases from V and 0 bases from J, with 13 bases between. Germline values: CDR1 SGHTA, CDR2 FQGNSA. The CDR3 covers 17 residues. DNA of the CDR3: TGTGCCAGCAGCTTAGCGGGAACTGTATCTAGCACAGATACGCAGTATTTT. It yields the protein CASSLAGTVSSTDTQYF. The full variable domain, rest sourced from reference TRBV7-2 and TRBJ2-3, is GAGVSQSPSNKVTEKGKDVELRCDPISGHTALYWYRQSLGQGLEFLIYFQGNSAPDKSGLPSDRFSAERTGGSVSTLTIQRTQQEDSAVYLCASSLAGTVSSTDTQYFGPGTRLTVL.

This clonotype came up a few times. The chain recombines TRBV12-3 or TRBV12-4 with TRBJ1-5; D gene ambiguous. The V gene lost 2 bases and the J gene lost 0 bases, with 8 bases spanning the gap. There are 15 residues in the CDR3. As DNA, the CDR3 is TGTGCCAGCAGTTTAACGGCCTATAGCAATCAGCCCCAGCATTTT. This codes for CASSLTAYSNQPQHF.

This clonotype has just a few counts. J is TRBJ2-7 and V is TRBV20-1; D may be TRBD1 (7 bases). The CDR3 has 13 amino acids. The germline gives CDR1 DFQATT, CDR2 SNEGSKA (reference sequence). Trimming pared 1 base from V and 7 bases from J, leaving 14 bases between. CDR3 nucleotide sequence: TGCAGTGCTAGAGGGGCAGGGGGGCAAGAGCAGTACTTC. Its protein product is CSARGAGGQEQYF.

The rearrangement links TRBV20-1 to TRBJ2-1, with D possibly being TRBD1 (5 bases). Trimming stripped 1 base from V and 9 bases from J, with 7 bases between. The CDR3 sequence is 11 residues long. CDR1 DFQATT and CDR2 SNEGSKA come from the germline V gene (reference sequence). CDR3 loop: CSARVQGEQFF. The CDR3 DNA follows: TGCAGTGCTAGAGTGCAGGGTGAGCAGTTCTTC.

The chain recombines TRBV29-1 with TRBJ1-5; weak D call: TRBD1 (5 bases). Germline CDR1 SQVTM, CDR2 ANQGSEA. V gave up 7 bases and J gave up 3 bases, with 13 bases separating them. The CDR3 sequence is 13 residues long. The CDR3: CSGGQGVNQPQHF. The CDR3 DNA follows: TGCAGCGGGGGTCAGGGCGTCAATCAGCCCCAGCATTTT.

This chain uses TRBV7-9 with TRBJ2-3, with 7 bases fitting TRBD1. CDR1 is SEHNR and CDR2 is FQNEAQ in the germline V gene (reference sequence). V trimming: 0 bases; J trimming: 3 bases; junction bases outside the gene matches: 9. The CDR3 spans 17 residues. CDR3 sequence (DNA): TGTGCCAGCAGCTTAGCGCTAAAGGCCAGGGGGACAGATACGCAGTATTTT. Its translation: CASSLALKARGTDTQYF. Variable domain in full (rest from reference TRBV7-9 and TRBJ2-3): DTGVSQNPRHKITKRGQNVTFRCDPISEHNRLYWYRQTLGQGPEFLTYFQNEAQLEKSRLLSDRFSAERPKGSFSTLEIQRTEQGDSAMYLCASSLALKARGTDTQYFGPGTRLTVL.

A note on this clonotype: Relative to the germline gene, one junction end is altered; a read error may explain this. This chain uses TRBV6-6 with TRBJ2-1; D gene ambiguous. The end of the DNA is better explained by TRBJ2-7, so the J call may be wrong. Looked up from germline, CDR1 is MNHNY and CDR2 is SVGAGI (reference sequence). CDR3 size: 13 residues. CDR3 nucleotides: TGTGTCAGCAAACTACGGGTGTGGAATGAGCAGTACTTC. Its translation is CVSKLRVWNEQYF.

The rearrangement joins TRBV6-2 or TRBV6-3 to TRBJ2-5; weak D call: TRBD1 (6 bases). The CDR3 contains 16 residues. Trimming left V 7 bases short and J 5 bases short, with 23 bases between. Germline CDR1 and CDR2: MNHEY and SVGEGT. CDR3 DNA: TGTGCCAGCACTCCTCTTGGCGGCCCAGGGGCCGAGACCCAGTACTTC. This encodes CASTPLGGPGAETQYF.

This clonotype was observed a single time. As the CDR3 is not closed by the conserved phenylalanine or tryptophan, this likely results from a read error. The rearrangement joins TRBV20-1 to TRBJ2-7; D may be TRBD2 (6 bases). Trimming removed 4 bases at V and 2 bases at J, with 12 bases between. CDR3 length: 13 residues. Germline values: CDR1 DFQATT, CDR2 SNEGSKA (reference sequence). The CDR3 coding sequence is TGCAGTGCTACCGGGACTCGCACCTACGAGCAGTACCTC. Translation gives CSATGTRTYEQYL.

This clonotype was observed a handful of times. The chain employs TRBV20-1 and TRBJ2-7; D possibly uses TRBD1 or TRBD2 (5 bases each). The ends were cut back, 4 bases at V and 5 bases at J, with 15 bases in the middle. CDR1 is DFQATT and CDR2 is SNEGSKA in the germline V gene (reference sequence). This CDR3 spans 13 amino acids. The CDR3 DNA reads TGCAGTGCTACGGGACCCCCCGGTGACGAGCAGTACTTC. Residues: CSATGPPGDEQYF.

This clonotype was seen at least ten times. J is TRBJ2-1 and V is TRBV7-9; 7 nucleotides align to TRBD2. CDR1 and CDR2 (germline): SEHNR, FQNEAQ (reference sequence). V lost 5 bases, J lost 10 bases, and 17 bases stayed unmatched. The CDR3 length is 16 residues. In DNA, the CDR3 is TGTGCCAGCAGCCCAACAGGAGAAAGCGGGATGGGGGAGCAGTTCTTC. It codes for CASSPTGESGMGEQFF.

This clonotype was recorded many times. This sequence joins TRBV6-5 and TRBJ2-1; TRBD2 matches at 7 bases. The CDR3 covers 13 residues. CDR1 and CDR2 from the germline V gene are MNHEY and SVGAGI. V was pared by 8 bases and J by 7 bases, with 8 bases of the junction left unmatched. The CDR3 loop reads CASGAGVWNEQFF. The CDR3 DNA follows: TGTGCCAGCGGGGCGGGAGTCTGGAATGAGCAGTTCTTC.

The genes are TRBV7-2 and TRBJ2-1; D is possibly TRBD2 (6 bases). The J call may be incorrect, as the DNA end agrees better with TRBJ2-7. The CDR3 is made up of 15 amino acids. CDR1 SGHTA and CDR2 FQGNSA come from the germline V gene. This CDR3 is CASSLVGSSYNEQYF. The CDR3 bases are TGTGCCAGCAGCTTAGTCGGGAGCTCCTACAATGAGCAGTACTTC.

In its sample, this clonotype was seen many times. The chain has TRBV6-2 or TRBV6-3 and TRBJ2-5, with 9 bases that match TRBD2. CDR1 is MNHEY, CDR2 SVGEGT, per germline. This CDR3 contains 13 residues. The V gene end was trimmed by 6 bases and the J gene end by 5 bases; junction bases not matched to a gene: 4. Written as DNA, the CDR3 is TGTGCCAGCAGGGTAGCGGGAGTTGAGACCCAGTACTTC. Translating it yields CASRVAGVETQYF.

The J gene is TRBJ2-5, the V gene TRBV5-1, with D hard to call. The V gene's germline CDR1 is SGHRS and CDR2 YFSETQ. This CDR3 region has 18 residues. Trimming stripped 2 bases from V and 3 bases from J, with 23 bases between. CDR3 amino acids: CASSLGAAARSLEETQYF. CDR3 in DNA: TGCGCCAGCAGCTTAGGCGCTGCAGCAAGGTCCCTAGAAGAGACCCAGTACTTC.

This rearrangement joins TRBV20-1 to TRBJ2-5; 8 bases align to TRBD2. The J call may be incorrect, as the DNA end agrees better with TRBJ2-7. Germline CDR1 is DFQATT and CDR2 is SNEGSKA (reference sequence). The CDR3 totals 12 residues. CDR3 DNA: TGCAGTGCTGCCGGGGGGGCGTACGAGCAGTACTTC. Its translation is CSAAGGAYEQYF.

This clonotype was seen just once. A read error may account for a junction end that differs from germline. This chain uses TRBV12-3 or TRBV12-4 with TRBJ2-3; 13 nucleotides match TRBD2. CDR3 size: 18 residues. CDR3 nucleotide sequence: TGTGCCTGCAGTCCCGTTTCCCTTAGGACTAGCGGGGGAGATACGCAGTATTTT. Translating gives CACSPVSLRTSGGDTQYF.

This sequence joins TRBV6-2 or TRBV6-3 and TRBJ2-1, with D perhaps assigned TRBD1 or TRBD2 (5 bases each). This CDR3 comprises 15 residues. The V end lost 7 bases, the J end lost 0 bases, and 13 bases lay between the germline ends. Germline CDR1 MNHEY, CDR2 SVGEGT. The CDR3 region has the DNA TGTGCCAGCACAACCGGGGCTAGCTCCTACAATGAGCAGTTCTTC. Its translation is CASTTGASSYNEQFF.

This clonotype was seen only once. The chain recombines TRBV29-1 with TRBJ2-3; possible D gene TRBD1, 5 bases. This CDR3 comprises 15 residues. Per germline, CDR1 SQVTM and CDR2 ANQGSEA. Trimming shortened V by 2 bases and J by 1 base, and 13 bases separated the two germline ends. CDR3 sequence: CSVEPPGKGTDTQYF. The CDR3 nucleotides are TGCAGCGTTGAACCGCCAGGGAAAGGCACAGATACGCAGTATTTT.